This note documents a single T cell receptor (beta chain) sequence. The data were obtained in a study of PD-L1 blockade in urothelial cancer. CDR3 length: 17 residues. Measured with immunoSEQ multiplex PCR; TCRdb has only the in-frame clones, and not every one. The sample consists of tens of thousands of clones, roughly 77% of them appearing once. The chain has TRBV21-1 and TRBJ2-6; TRBD1 was called by the table and not checked on the DNA. TRBV21-1 is a listed pseudogene. The sequence was obtained from a man between 65 and 85 years old with urothelial cancer. The sample consisted of PBMCs, taken around atezolizumab (anti-PD-L1) treatment. CDR3 loop: CASSKRSRGTGANVLTF. DNA of the CDR3: TGTGCCAGCAGCAAAAGGAGCAGGGGGACTGGGGCCAACGTCCTGACTTTC.